This T cell receptor beta chain was identified in a study of T cells in Graves' hyperthyroidism and ophthalmopathy. Broader study findings: Blood also contained most expanded thyroid clonotypes above 0.001.

Graves' hyperthyroidism was deemed stable absent ophthalmopathy progression within 18 months. Clinical symptoms, serum thyroxine and TRAb, thyroid ultrasound and orbital computed tomography were used for the diagnoses. The CDR3 extends over 12 amino acids. Trimming removed 6 bases from V and 5 bases from J, with 13 bases in between. CDR1 is DFQATT and CDR2 is SNEGSKA in the germline V gene (reference sequence). Amplification of TCR beta CDR3 regions used RNA as the template. First-round RT-PCR with HTBI primers amplified the TCR CDR3 region. TCRdb re-called the multiplex PCR reads with MiXCR, one entry per CDR3 protein. The profile shows 700,000 or so distinct CDR3 sequences, around 17% of them singletons. Many counts were recorded for this clonotype. Its matching antigen is unknown.

Material: blood. This TCR was recovered from a man in his late teens or twenties with Graves' hyperthyroidism. This chain connects TRBV20-1 to TRBJ2-5; D uncertain. CDR3 amino acids: CSAHPVIETQYF. CDR3 coding DNA: TGCAGTGCCCACCCAGTAATCGAGACCCAGTACTTC.